This T cell receptor (beta chain) appears in the sequencing data of a study of OX40 agonist ivuxolimab in advanced cancers. This CDR3 region has 16 residues. Trimming cost V 6 bases and J 3 bases; bases outside gene matches: 9. Germline V gene lookup returns CDR1 SGHDT and CDR2 YYEEEE. The data were produced by immunoSEQ multiplex PCR, yet TCRdb's version contains in-frame clones alone and is incomplete. The sample has about 80,000 clones, more than 90% seen once. The material sequenced was CD4+ or CD8+ T cells sorted from blood, taken in a trial of the OX40 agonist ivuxolimab. The chain uses TRBV5-6 and TRBJ2-1; TRBD2 agrees at 10 bases. The sequence derives from an adult with an advanced solid tumor such as melanoma, head and neck, liver or kidney cancer. CDR3 DNA: TGTGCCAGCACCCCAGGTGGACTAGCGGTCTACAATGAGCAGTTCTTC. This sequence encodes CASTPGGLAVYNEQFF.